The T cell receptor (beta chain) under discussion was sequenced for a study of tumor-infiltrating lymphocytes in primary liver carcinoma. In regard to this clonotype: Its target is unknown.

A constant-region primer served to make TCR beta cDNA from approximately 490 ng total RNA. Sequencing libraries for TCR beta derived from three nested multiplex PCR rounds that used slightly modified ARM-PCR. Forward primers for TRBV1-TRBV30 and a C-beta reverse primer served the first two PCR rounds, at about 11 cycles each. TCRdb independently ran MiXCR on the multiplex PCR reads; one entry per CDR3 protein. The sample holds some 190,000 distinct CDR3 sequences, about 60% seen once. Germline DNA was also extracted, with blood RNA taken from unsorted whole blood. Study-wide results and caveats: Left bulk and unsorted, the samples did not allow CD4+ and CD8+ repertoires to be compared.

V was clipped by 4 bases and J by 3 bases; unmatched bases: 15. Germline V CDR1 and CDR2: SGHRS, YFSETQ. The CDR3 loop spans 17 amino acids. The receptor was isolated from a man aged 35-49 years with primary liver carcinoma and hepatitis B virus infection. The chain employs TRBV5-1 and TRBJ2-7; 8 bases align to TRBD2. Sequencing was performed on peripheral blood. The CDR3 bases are TGCGCCAGCAGCAACGAAGTGCGGACTAGCAAGATCTACGAGCAGTACTTC. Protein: CASSNEVRTSKIYEQYF.